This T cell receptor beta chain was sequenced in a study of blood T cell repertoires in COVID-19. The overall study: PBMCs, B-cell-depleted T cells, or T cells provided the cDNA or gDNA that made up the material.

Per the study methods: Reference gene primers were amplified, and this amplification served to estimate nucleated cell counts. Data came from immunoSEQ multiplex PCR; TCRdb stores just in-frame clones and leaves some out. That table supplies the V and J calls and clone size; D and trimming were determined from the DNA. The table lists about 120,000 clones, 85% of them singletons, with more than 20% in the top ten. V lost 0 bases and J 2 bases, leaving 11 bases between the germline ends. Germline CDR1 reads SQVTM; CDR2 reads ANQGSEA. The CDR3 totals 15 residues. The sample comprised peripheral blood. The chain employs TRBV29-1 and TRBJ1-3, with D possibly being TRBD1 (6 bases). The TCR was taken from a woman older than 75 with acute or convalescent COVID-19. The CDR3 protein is CSVEDGWGPGNTIYF. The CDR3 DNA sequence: TGCAGCGTTGAAGATGGGTGGGGGCCTGGAAACACCATATATTTT.